Sequencing of this T cell receptor beta chain was carried out in a study of cytomegalovirus exposure and HLA in healthy donors. Germline V CDR1 and CDR2: GTSNPN, SVGIG (reference sequence). There are 18 residues in the CDR3. The junction had 10 bases not matched to a gene; V was cut back by 0 bases and J by 5 bases. On this clone itself: What it binds is not known.

Regarding the study as a whole: Several of the most significant clusters appeared, in a later analysis, to be linked to common viral pathogens. Later genetic work tied a missense DCLRE1C variant to beta-chain V and J trimming. High sensitivity and specificity were reportedly achieved when the classifier diagnosed cytomegalovirus status.

Primers: 60 Vbeta forward and 13 Jbeta reverse. In the original analysis: Roughly 10 million shared chains were among the roughly 78 million unique TCR beta chains that a later analysis counted. Repertoires were generated with immunoSEQ multiplex PCR, while TCRdb's copy carries only in-frame clones and drops some. The D gene and trimming were derived from the DNA, and the V and J assignments and clone size from that table. Of approximately 61,000 clones in the sample, about 81% were seen once. Specimen: PBMCs. The receptor was derived from a man aged 50-59 years in good health and CMV-seropositive. This sequence joins TRBV30 and TRBJ2-2, with 12 nucleotides matching TRBD2. The CDR3 spells CAWSVSLAGGPRTGELFF. In nucleotides, the CDR3 is TGTGCCTGGAGTGTAAGTCTAGCGGGAGGGCCGAGAACCGGGGAGCTGTTTTTT.